This T cell receptor beta chain derives from a study of T cells in Graves' hyperthyroidism and ophthalmopathy. Amplification yielded TCR beta CDR3 regions, with RNA transcripts as the source. Initially, a first-round RT-PCR of the TCR CDR3 employed the HTBI primer set. TCRdb redid the calling of the multiplex PCR reads with MiXCR, one entry per CDR3 protein. The table includes some 570,000 distinct CDR3 sequences, roughly 17% detected once. This clonotype was recorded many times. Sequences were obtained from blood. The sequence was collected from a woman between 18 and 30 years old with Graves' ophthalmopathy.

CDR3 DNA: TGTGCCAGCAGTTGGACAGCGAACACCGGGGAGCTGTTTTTT. Its protein product is CASSWTANTGELFF. The chain links TRBV7-2 to TRBJ2-2; the D gene is possibly TRBD1 (6 bases). Trimming took 6 bases from V and 0 from J, leaving 8 bases between them. This CDR3 has 14 residues. The V gene's germline CDR1 is SGHTA and CDR2 FQGNSA.